The rows below give T cell receptor beta chains drawn from one sample of a study of blood T cell repertoires in COVID-19. Libraries were prepared by immunoSEQ multiplex PCR; TCRdb keeps only in-frame clonotypes and omits some of them. This sample has about 280,000 clones, with approximately 85% found just once. The sequenced sample consisted of peripheral blood. The receptors were gathered from a man in his fifties or sixties with active or convalescent COVID-19. Both conserved end residues are part of each CDR3. A D gene is named only where the DNA matches it firmly. For some rows the clone size is stated as once, few or many, or as a class when expanded; others skip it.

CDR3: CASSQDYLVTDTQYF
DNA: TGTGCCAGCAGCCAAGATTACCTAGTCACAGATACGCAGTATTTT
J: TRBJ2-3
size: -
length: 15
D: -
V: TRBV4-2

CDR3: CAWSVQRGTEAFF
DNA: TGTGCCTGGAGTGTACAGAGGGGGACTGAAGCTTTCTTT
J: TRBJ1-1
size: -
length: 13
D: -
V: TRBV30

CDR3: CASSPGQGFNEKLFF
DNA: TGTGCCAGCTCCCCAGGACAGGGGTTCAATGAAAAACTGTTTTTT
J: TRBJ1-4
size: -
length: 15
D: TRBD1
V: TRBV2

CDR3: CASSLGGTYEQFF
DNA: TGTGCCAGCAGCTTGGGAGGAACCTATGAGCAGTTCTTC
J: TRBJ2-1
size: -
length: 13
D: -
V: TRBV7-2

CDR3: CASSLRGGRAPGELFF
DNA: TGTGCCAGCAGTCTACGGGGCGGGAGGGCCCCCGGGGAGCTGTTTTTT
J: TRBJ2-2
size: -
length: 16
D: TRBD2
V: TRBV4-2

CDR3: CASSPRREGETQYF
DNA: TGTGCCAGCTCACCACGGCGGGAAGGGGAGACCCAGTACTTC
J: TRBJ2-5
size: once
length: 14
D: -
V: TRBV18

CDR3: CASSQEGRGSYEQYF
DNA: TGTGCCAGCAGCCAAGAAGGCAGGGGGAGCTACGAGCAGTACTTC
J: TRBJ2-7
size: -
length: 15
D: TRBD1
V: TRBV3-1/TRBV3-2

CDR3: CASSFGQGTLYF
DNA: -
J: TRBJ2-7
size: -
length: 12
D: -
V: TRBV5-4

CDR3: CAWSVLKTGSQSPLHF
DNA: TGTGCCTGGAGTGTACTGAAGACGGGGAGTCAATCACCCCTCCACTTT
J: TRBJ1-6
size: -
length: 16
D: -
V: TRBV30

CDR3: CASSSGQGYNEQFF
DNA: TGTGCCAGCAGCTCCGGACAGGGCTACAATGAGCAGTTCTTC
J: TRBJ2-1
size: -
length: 14
D: TRBD1
V: TRBV11-3

CDR3: CASRSQGNANQPQHF
DNA: TGTGCCAGCAGATCACAGGGAAATGCCAATCAGCCCCAGCATTTT
J: TRBJ1-5
size: -
length: 15
D: -
V: TRBV2

CDR3: CASSLGLAGGPERGSEQYF
DNA: TGTGCCAGCAGCTTAGGGTTAGCGGGAGGGCCAGAAAGGGGCTCCGAGCAGTACTTC
J: TRBJ2-7
size: -
length: 19
D: TRBD2
V: TRBV13

CDR3: CASSEGANTEAFF
DNA: TGCGCCAGCAGTGAGGGGGCGAACACTGAAGCTTTCTTT
J: TRBJ1-1
size: -
length: 13
D: -
V: TRBV10-1

CDR3: CASSLVAGATTDTQYF
DNA: TGTGCCAGCAGCTTGGTGGCGGGAGCCACCACAGATACGCAGTATTTT
J: TRBJ2-3
size: -
length: 16
D: TRBD2
V: TRBV5-4

CDR3: CASSLVGGINDEQYF
DNA: TGTGCCAGCAGCTTAGTCGGGGGGATTAACGACGAGCAGTACTTC
J: TRBJ2-7
size: -
length: 15
D: TRBD2
V: TRBV7-9

CDR3: CASSLEAGVSGNTIYF
DNA: TGTGCCAGCAGCTTAGAGGCAGGCGTCTCTGGAAACACCATATATTTT
J: TRBJ1-3
size: -
length: 16
D: -
V: TRBV7-9

CDR3: CAISESEAENTDTQYF
DNA: TGTGCCATCAGTGAGTCGGAGGCAGAAAACACAGATACGCAGTATTTT
J: TRBJ2-3
size: -
length: 16
D: -
V: TRBV10-3

CDR3: CASSYTGGANVLTF
DNA: TGTGCCAGCAGTTATACAGGGGGGGCCAACGTCCTGACTTTC
J: TRBJ2-6
size: -
length: 14
D: -
V: TRBV7-2

CDR3: CAWSRQGNTIYF
DNA: TGTGCCTGGAGTAGACAGGGGAACACCATATATTTT
J: TRBJ1-3
size: -
length: 12
D: TRBD1
V: TRBV30

CDR3: CASSYGQGGGTEAFF
DNA: TGTGCCAGCAGTTACGGGCAGGGAGGAGGGACTGAAGCTTTCTTT
J: TRBJ1-1
size: -
length: 15
D: -
V: TRBV6-6

CDR3: CASSSTGPGGELFF
DNA: TGTGCCAGCAGTTCGACAGGGCCGGGCGGGGAGCTGTTTTTT
J: TRBJ2-2
size: -
length: 14
D: TRBD1
V: TRBV27

CDR3: CASRGTVKTQYF
DNA: TGTGCCAGCAGGGGGACAGTCAAGACGCAGTATTTT
J: TRBJ2-3
size: -
length: 12
D: TRBD1
V: TRBV28

CDR3: CASSLAAGSSGNTIYF
DNA: TGCGCCAGCAGCTTGGCAGCGGGGAGCTCTGGAAACACCATATATTTT
J: TRBJ1-3
size: -
length: 16
D: -
V: TRBV5-1

CDR3: CAWSVLGTSTDTQYF
DNA: TGTGCCTGGAGTGTACTTGGGACTAGCACAGATACGCAGTATTTT
J: TRBJ2-3
size: -
length: 15
D: -
V: TRBV30

CDR3: CASSLARDRYEQYF
DNA: TGTGCCAGCAGCTTAGCTCGGGACAGGTACGAGCAGTACTTC
J: TRBJ2-7
size: -
length: 14
D: TRBD1
V: TRBV7-2

CDR3: CASSSTGVYEQYF
DNA: TGCGCCAGCAGCTCGACAGGGGTCTACGAGCAGTACTTC
J: TRBJ2-7
size: -
length: 13
D: TRBD1
V: TRBV5-1

CDR3: CASRGAGGKYNEQFF
DNA: TGTGCCAGCAGAGGAGCGGGAGGGAAATACAATGAGCAGTTCTTC
J: TRBJ2-1
size: -
length: 15
D: TRBD2
V: TRBV6-5

CDR3: CASSPPRAGGGEQYF
DNA: TGTGCCAGCAGTCCCCCCAGGGCGGGGGGCGGGGAGCAGTACTTC
J: TRBJ2-7
size: -
length: 15
D: TRBD2
V: TRBV27

CDR3: CASSQDPTVNTEAFF
DNA: TGTGCCAGCAGCCAAGATCCGACAGTTAACACTGAAGCTTTCTTT
J: TRBJ1-1
size: -
length: 15
D: -
V: TRBV4-2